The sequence of this T cell receptor (beta chain) was determined in a study of shared clonotypes between healthy human individuals. V shed 3 bases and J 5 bases; nucleotides not matched to a gene: 0. Per the germline V gene, CDR1 is LGHNA and CDR2 is YSLEER. This CDR3 has 14 residues. Naive CD8 cells lacked CD45RO and underwent positive selection for CCR7, leaving out terminally differentiated effector memory CD45RA+ cells. Only in-frame clones appear in the TCRdb table, and some are missing; sequencing was by immunoSEQ multiplex PCR. The sample records approximately 1.9 million clones, roughly 93% being singletons.

This receptor was taken from a man younger than 35 in good health. Some clones in this sample may be carry-over from other donors' samples. The V and J genes are TRBV4-3 and TRBJ2-1, with TRBD2 identical over 11 bases. The sequencing input was naive CD8+ T cells from PBMCs. CDR3 loop: CASSQGLADNEQFF. The CDR3, as DNA: TGCGCCAGCAGCCAGGGACTAGCGGACAATGAGCAGTTCTTC.